Listed here is a single TCR beta chain. Its antigen is currently unknown. Libraries were prepared by immunoSEQ multiplex PCR; TCRdb keeps only in-frame clonotypes and omits some of them. The table includes 170,000 or so clones, around 90% detected once. These data originate in a study of T cell responses to AZD1222 COVID-19 vaccine. Broader study findings: Clonal diversity was possibly underestimated, and white British individuals and females predominated among donors. Nearly half of unique spike-specific TCRs reportedly avoided B.1.351 and B.1.1.7 mutated regions. It was only after the peak T cell response that any repertoires were sampled.

V was pared by 2 bases and J by 6 bases, with 7 bases of the junction left unmatched. CDR1 and CDR2 (germline): GTSNPN, SVGIG (reference sequence). The CDR3 loop spans 13 amino acids. The J gene is TRBJ2-7, the V gene TRBV30; 7 nucleotides line up with TRBD1. This clonotype originated in an adult in good health. Here the sequenced sample was peripheral blood, taken on day 0 of AZD1222 vaccination. The CDR3 DNA reads as TGTGCCTGGAGTTTGGGGCCAGGGGGCGAGCAGTACTTC. It encodes CAWSLGPGGEQYF. Together with reference TRBV30 and TRBJ2-7, the CDR3 gives the full variable domain: SQTIHQWPATLVQPVGSPLSLECTVEGTSNPNLYWYRQAAGRGLQLLFYSVGIGQISSEVPQNLSASRPQDRQFILSSKKLLLSDSGFYLCAWSLGPGGEQYFGPGTRLTVT.